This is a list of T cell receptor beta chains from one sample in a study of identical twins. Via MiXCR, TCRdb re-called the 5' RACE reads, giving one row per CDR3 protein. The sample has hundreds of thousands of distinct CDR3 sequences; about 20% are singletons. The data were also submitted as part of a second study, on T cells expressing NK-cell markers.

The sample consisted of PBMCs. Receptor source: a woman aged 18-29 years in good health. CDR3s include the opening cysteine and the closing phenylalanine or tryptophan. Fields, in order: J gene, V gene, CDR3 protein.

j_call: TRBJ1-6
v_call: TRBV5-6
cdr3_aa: CASSLDSTYSPLHF

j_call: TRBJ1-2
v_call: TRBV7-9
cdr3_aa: CASSIPRVWGYTF

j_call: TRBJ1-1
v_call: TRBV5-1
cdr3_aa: CASSSVNTEAFF

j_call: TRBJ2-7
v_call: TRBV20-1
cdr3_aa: CSARSQDAKAAGYEQYF

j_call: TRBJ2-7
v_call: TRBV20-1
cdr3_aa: CSAGTSGSIYEQYF

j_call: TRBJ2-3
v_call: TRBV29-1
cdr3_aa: CSVELTGGITDTQYF

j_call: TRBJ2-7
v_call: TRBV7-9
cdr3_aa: CATAGGVRPPYEQYF

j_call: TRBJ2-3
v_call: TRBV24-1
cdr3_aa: CATSGGTSGGNTQYF

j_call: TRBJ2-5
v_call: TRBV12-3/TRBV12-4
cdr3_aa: CASSLSPKETQYF

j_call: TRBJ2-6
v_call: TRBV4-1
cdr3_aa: CASSAQGTGANVLTF

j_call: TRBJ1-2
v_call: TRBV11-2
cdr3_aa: CASSLEPGAGYTF

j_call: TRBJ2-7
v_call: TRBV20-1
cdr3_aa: CSAAGQGNVNEQYF

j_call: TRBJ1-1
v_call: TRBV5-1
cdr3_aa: CASSAYNPRSPAVEAFF

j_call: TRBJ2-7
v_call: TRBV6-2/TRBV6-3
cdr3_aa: CASSRGQGAYEQYF

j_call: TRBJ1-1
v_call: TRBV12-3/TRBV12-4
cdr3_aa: CASSLRGAAEAFF

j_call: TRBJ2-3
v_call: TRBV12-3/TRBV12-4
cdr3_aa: CASSLKEAGGRTDTQYF

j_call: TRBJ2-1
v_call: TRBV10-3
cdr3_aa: CAISGGLPESSYNEQFF

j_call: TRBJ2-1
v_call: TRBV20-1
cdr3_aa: CSAREGRDRGFEFF

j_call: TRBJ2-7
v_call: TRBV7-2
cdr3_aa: CASSFKPTSGMYEQYF

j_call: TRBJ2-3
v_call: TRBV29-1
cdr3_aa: CSVDGTNRYF

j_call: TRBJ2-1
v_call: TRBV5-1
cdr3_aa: CASSLLIGTGYNEQFF

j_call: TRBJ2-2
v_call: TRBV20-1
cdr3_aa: CSARSSGGTGELFF

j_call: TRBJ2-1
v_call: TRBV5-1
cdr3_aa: CASSTLTSGVILNEQFF

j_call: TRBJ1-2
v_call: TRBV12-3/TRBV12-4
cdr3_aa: CASSFRGAYGYTF

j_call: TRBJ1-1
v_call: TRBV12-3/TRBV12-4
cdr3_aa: CASSLLDRGRAFF

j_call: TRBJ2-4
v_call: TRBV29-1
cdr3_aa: CSVVGIAKNIQYF

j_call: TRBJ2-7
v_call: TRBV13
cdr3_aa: CASSLGADGMREQYF

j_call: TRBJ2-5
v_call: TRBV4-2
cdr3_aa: CASSQDQRSSGGLQETQYF

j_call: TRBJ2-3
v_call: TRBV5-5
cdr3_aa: CASIPRWGVTDTQYF

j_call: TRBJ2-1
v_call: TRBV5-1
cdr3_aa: CASSLGTPANEQFF

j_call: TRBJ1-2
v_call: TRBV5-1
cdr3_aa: CASSDGANYGYTF

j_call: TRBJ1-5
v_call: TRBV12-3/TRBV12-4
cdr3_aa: CASSYRLVSATNQPQHF

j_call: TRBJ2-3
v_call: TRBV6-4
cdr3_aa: CASSDSTSGGADTQYF

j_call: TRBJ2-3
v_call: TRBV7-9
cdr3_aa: CASSLGTGFTDTQYF

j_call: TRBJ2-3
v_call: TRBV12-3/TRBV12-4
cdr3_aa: CASSAIGLAGATDTQYF

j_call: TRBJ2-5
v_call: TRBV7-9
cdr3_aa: CASRQPRFQETQYF

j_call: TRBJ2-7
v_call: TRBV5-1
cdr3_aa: CASRMDPTYEQYF

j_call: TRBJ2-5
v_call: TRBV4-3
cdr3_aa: CASSQVSGGTQYF

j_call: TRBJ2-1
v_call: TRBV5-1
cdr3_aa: CASSLARTGDNEQFF

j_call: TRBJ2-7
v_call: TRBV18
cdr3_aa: CASSPLFPGQGLYEQYF

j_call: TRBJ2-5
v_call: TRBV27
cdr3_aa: CASSLAFSETQYF

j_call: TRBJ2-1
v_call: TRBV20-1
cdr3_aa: CSATSGRASYNEQFF

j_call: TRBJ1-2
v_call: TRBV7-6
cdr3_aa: CASSLGDSAHYGYTF

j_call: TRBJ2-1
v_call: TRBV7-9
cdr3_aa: CASSPTGYEQFF

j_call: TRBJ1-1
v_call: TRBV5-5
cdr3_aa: CASSLGVDTEAFF

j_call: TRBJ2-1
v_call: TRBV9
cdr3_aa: CASSVDSVAYNEQFF

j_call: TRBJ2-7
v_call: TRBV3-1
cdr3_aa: CASSQGGGSPYEQYF

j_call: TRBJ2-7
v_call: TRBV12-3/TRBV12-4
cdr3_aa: CASSLGLDPRYEQYF

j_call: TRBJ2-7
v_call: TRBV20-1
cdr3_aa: CSVGQGGDEQYF

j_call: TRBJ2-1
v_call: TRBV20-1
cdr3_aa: CSGSGSSYNEQFF

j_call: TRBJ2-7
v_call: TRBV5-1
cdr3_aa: CASGDRGAAATYEQYF

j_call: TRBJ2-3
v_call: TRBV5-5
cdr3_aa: CASSSPLSTDTQYF

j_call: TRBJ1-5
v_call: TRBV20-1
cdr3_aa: CSAAGQGMWEPQHF

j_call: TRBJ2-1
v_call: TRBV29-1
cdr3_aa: CSVEPGTSIHNEQFF

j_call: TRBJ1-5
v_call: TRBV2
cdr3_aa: CASQTGRDQPQHF

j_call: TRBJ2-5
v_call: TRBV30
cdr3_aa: CAWSGTLKETQYF

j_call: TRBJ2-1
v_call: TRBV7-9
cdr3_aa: CASSHLAGARGEQFF